These T cell receptor beta chains were read from a single sample in a study of shared clonotypes between healthy human individuals. The assay was immunoSEQ multiplex PCR, and TCRdb's table has in-frame clones only and misses some. Among hundreds of thousands of clones, approximately 96% were seen once, and the ten largest hold 0.095% to 0.13%. The sequenced material came from naive CD8+ T cells sorted from blood. These receptors were obtained from a woman aged 30 to 39 in good health. Both conserved end residues are part of each CDR3. A D gene is named only where the DNA matches it firmly. Rows give clone size only sometimes, using once, few, many, or a class for an expanded clone.

length	size	D	V	J	CDR3	DNA
14	.	TRBD2	TRBV27	TRBJ2-1	CASRSSGGDNEQFF	TGTGCCAGCAGATCTAGCGGGGGTGACAATGAGCAGTTCTTC
15	once	TRBD2	TRBV7-8	TRBJ2-7	CASSQTSGEYYEQYF	TGTGCCAGCAGCCAAACTAGCGGGGAATACTACGAGCAGTACTTC
17	.	TRBD1	TRBV6-1	TRBJ2-7	CASSEVWDRASSYEQYF	TGTGCCAGCAGTGAAGTTTGGGACAGGGCGAGCTCCTACGAGCAGTACTTC
14	.	TRBD2	TRBV6-5	TRBJ2-7	CASSSPSGRYEQYF	TGTGCCAGCAGTTCTCCGAGCGGGAGGTACGAGCAGTACTTC
14	.	TRBD1	TRBV5-4	TRBJ1-1	CASSLSGGNTEAFF	TGTGCCAGCAGCTTGTCAGGGGGGAACACTGAAGCTTTCTTT
14	.	TRBD1	TRBV19	TRBJ1-1	CASSILDRGTEAFF	TGTGCCAGTAGTATCCTGGACAGGGGGACTGAAGCTTTCTTT
17	.	.	TRBV28	TRBJ2-3	CASSLSGQTEYTDTQYF	TGTGCCAGCAGTTTATCTGGCCAGACCGAATACACAGATACGCAGTATTTT
14	.	TRBD2	TRBV27	TRBJ2-7	CASSVASGSYEQYF	TGTGCCAGCTCCGTAGCTAGCGGGAGTTACGAGCAGTACTTC
16	.	.	TRBV27	TRBJ1-2	CASSPGRGRTNYGYTF	TGTGCCAGCAGCCCCGGTAGGGGCCGAACTAACTATGGCTACACCTTC
11	.	.	TRBV10-1	TRBJ2-5	CASGGEGTQYF	TGCGCCAGCGGCGGGGAAGGGACCCAGTACTTC
13	.	.	TRBV2	TRBJ1-5	CASSDGGSQPQHF	TGTGCCAGCAGTGACGGAGGAAGCCAGCCCCAGCATTTT
13	once	.	TRBV14	TRBJ2-1	CASSLLEGYEQFF	TGTGCCAGCAGCCTACTAGAGGGTTATGAGCAGTTCTTC
15	.	.	TRBV2	TRBJ1-5	CASSDDGIIGQPQHF	TGTGCCAGCAGCGACGACGGGATTATCGGCCAGCCCCAGCATTTT
17	.	.	TRBV15	TRBJ1-5	CATSGHRVHGSNQPQHF	TGTGCCACCAGCGGCCACAGGGTGCATGGGAGCAATCAGCCCCAGCATTTT
15	.	.	TRBV7-2	TRBJ2-1	CASSLAGLPYNEQFF	TGTGCCAGCAGCCTCGCCGGACTACCATACAATGAGCAGTTCTTC
15	.	.	TRBV5-6	TRBJ1-2	CASSLEGSENYGYTF	TGTGCCAGCAGCTTGGAGGGTTCAGAAAACTATGGCTACACCTTC
16	once	.	TRBV4-1	TRBJ2-2	CASSPRGFPNTGELFF	TGCGCCAGCAGTCCCAGGGGTTTTCCGAACACCGGGGAGCTGTTTTTT
14	.	.	TRBV5-6	TRBJ2-2	CASSLVGNTGELFF	TGTGCCAGCAGCTTGGTGGGGAACACCGGGGAGCTGTTTTTT
15	.	TRBD2	TRBV9	TRBJ2-3	CASSAGTTNTDTQYF	TGTGCCAGCAGCGCCGGGACTACCAACACAGATACGCAGTATTTT
17	.	TRBD2	TRBV11-2	TRBJ2-7	CASSLVTAGGRGNEQYF	TGTGCCAGCAGCTTAGTAACGGCGGGAGGGCGAGGGAACGAGCAGTACTTC
20	few	TRBD2	TRBV19	TRBJ2-4	CASSMDRVAGGPVAKNIQYF	TGTGCCAGTAGTATGGATAGGGTAGCGGGAGGCCCCGTAGCCAAAAACATTCAGTACTTC
12	.	TRBD1	TRBV13	TRBJ2-3	CASSSGTGTQYF	TGTGCCAGCAGCTCAGGGACAGGTACGCAGTATTTT
15	.	.	TRBV5-6	TRBJ2-3	CASSWRVSSTDTQYF	TGTGCCAGCAGCTGGCGGGTTTCAAGCACAGATACGCAGTATTTT
17	.	TRBD1	TRBV9	TRBJ1-5	CASSHPNGQGSNQPQHF	TGTGCCAGCAGCCACCCCAACGGACAGGGGAGCAATCAGCCCCAGCATTTT
19	.	TRBD1	TRBV7-9	TRBJ2-3	CASSFPARSETGSTDTQYF	TGTGCCAGCAGCTTTCCCGCACGCTCCGAGACAGGGAGCACAGATACGCAGTATTTT
9	.	.	TRBV3-1/TRBV3-2	TRBJ2-5	CASGETQYF	TGTGCCAGCGGAGAGACCCAGTACTTC
14	.	.	TRBV9	TRBJ2-7	CASSLSDITYEQYF	TGTGCCAGCAGCCTATCCGACATAACCTACGAGCAGTACTTC
13	.	.	TRBV7-9	TRBJ2-7	CASSLDLDYEQYF	TGTGCCAGCAGCTTAGATCTGGACTACGAGCAGTACTTC
12	.	.	TRBV27	TRBJ2-7	CASKGFSYEQYF	TGTGCCAGCAAGGGGTTCTCCTACGAGCAGTACTTC
13	.	TRBD2	TRBV27	TRBJ2-7	CASSISGRYEQYF	TGTGCCAGCAGCATAAGCGGGAGGTACGAGCAGTACTTC
14	.	.	TRBV19	TRBJ1-1	CASSTLRDRTEAFF	TGTGCCAGTAGTACCCTCAGGGATCGAACTGAAGCTTTCTTT
14	.	TRBD2	TRBV13	TRBJ2-7	CASSLSLAGGQQYF	TGTGCCAGCAGCTTGTCGCTAGCGGGAGGTCAGCAGTACTTC
13	once	.	TRBV27	TRBJ2-1	CASSFPTLGEQFF	TGTGCCAGCAGTTTCCCGACCCTCGGTGAGCAGTTCTTC
11	.	.	TRBV2	TRBJ2-7	CASSDANSQYF	TGTGCCAGCAGCGACGCAAACTCGCAGTACTTC
12	.	.	TRBV30	TRBJ1-6	CASGSYGGPLHF	TGTGCCTCCGGATCGTATGGGGGACCCCTCCACTTT
12	.	.	TRBV9	TRBJ1-2	CASSGTAYGYTF	TGTGCCAGCAGCGGGACAGCGTATGGCTACACCTTC
13	once	.	TRBV25-1	TRBJ2-5	CASSVGEAETQYF	TGTGCCAGCAGTGTCGGGGAAGCTGAGACCCAGTACTTC
13	.	.	TRBV27	TRBJ2-7	CASSLFQGNEQYF	TGTGCCAGCAGTTTATTCCAGGGGAACGAGCAGTACTTC
13	.	.	TRBV10-3	TRBJ2-3	CAISEGSADTQYF	TGTGCCATCAGTGAGGGATCCGCAGATACGCAGTATTTT
17	.	TRBD1	TRBV5-8	TRBJ2-3	CASSSPARQGWADTQYF	TGTGCCAGCAGCTCGCCAGCGAGACAGGGATGGGCAGATACGCAGTATTTT
16	.	TRBD2	TRBV19	TRBJ2-3	CASSIELAGGTDTQYF	TGTGCCAGTAGTATAGAGTTAGCGGGAGGCACAGATACGCAGTATTTT
14	.	.	TRBV28	TRBJ1-3	CASTLGVNGNTIYF	TGTGCCAGCACCCTGGGAGTAAATGGAAACACCATATATTTT
15	.	.	TRBV27	TRBJ2-5	CASSRWTGLQETQYF	TGTGCCAGCAGTAGATGGACAGGACTACAAGAGACCCAGTACTTC
15	.	TRBD1	TRBV5-6	TRBJ2-1	CASSLGQGTYNEQFF	TGTGCCAGCAGCCTGGGACAGGGGACCTACAATGAGCAGTTCTTC
14	.	.	TRBV7-9	TRBJ2-5	CASSSAAAQETQYF	TGTGCCAGCAGCTCCGCAGCGGCACAAGAGACCCAGTACTTC
14	.	.	TRBV9	TRBJ1-1	CASSAGNPNTEAFF	TGTGCCAGCAGCGCGGGCAACCCGAACACTGAAGCTTTCTTT